This T cell receptor (beta chain) is drawn from a study of T cells in localized non-small cell lung cancer. The study's findings and limits: Of the top 100 tumor clones, median around 62 were in adjacent lung, more than 25 among its top 100. Uninvolved adjacent lung had more T cell clonality than any other tissue, topping tumor. Higher adjacent-lung clonality was associated with shorter survival.

This clone was seen a single time. No antigen is known for it. TCRdb's copy holds only in-frame clones and misses some; the assay was immunoSEQ multiplex PCR. Of roughly 64,000 clones in the sample, roughly 80% were seen once. The germline V gene has CDR1 SGHRS and CDR2 YFSETQ. This CDR3 spans 14 amino acids. The V and J ends lost 0 bases and 6 bases respectively, with 11 bases between them. This TCR derives from a man aged 40 to 70 with stage II lung adenocarcinoma. This chain links TRBV5-1 with TRBJ2-3, with a weak D call TRBD1 (5 bases). Sequencing used PBMCs, obtained before any cancer treatment. CDR3 residues: CASSLGQFPDTQYF. Here the CDR3 DNA reads TGCGCCAGCAGCTTGGGACAGTTCCCGGATACGCAGTATTTT. The whole variable domain, filled in from reference TRBV5-1 and TRBJ2-3, reads KAGVTQTPRYLIKTRGQQVTLSCSPISGHRSVSWYQQTPGQGLQFLFEYFSETQRNKGNFPGRFSGRQFSNSRSEMNVSTLELGDSALYLCASSLGQFPDTQYFGPGTRLTVL.